This T cell receptor beta chain was obtained from a study of blood T cell repertoires in COVID-19. The overall study: The United States, Italy and Spain were the sources of the acute and convalescent COVID-19 samples. T cells, B-cell-depleted T cells, or PBMCs supplied cDNA or gDNA.

Germline trimming cut 1 base from V and 9 bases from J; bases unmatched to any gene: 8. The CDR3 runs 15 residues. In germline, CDR1 is LNHDA, CDR2 SQIVND (reference sequence). In the original analysis: Scientists estimated how many nucleated cells there were by amplifying reference gene primers. Libraries were prepared by immunoSEQ multiplex PCR; TCRdb keeps only in-frame clonotypes and omits some of them. V and J calls and clone size come straight from that table; D and trimming were deduced from the DNA. The table lists 130,000 to 150,000 clones, about 84% of them singletons. V usage is TRBV19 and J usage is TRBJ2-1, with 8 nucleotides matching TRBD2. The sequence came from a man in his sixties with active or convalescent COVID-19. Sequencing used peripheral blood. The CDR3 sequence: CASSIAAGGKGEQFF. CDR3 nucleotides: TGTGCCAGTAGTATAGCGGCGGGAGGTAAGGGTGAGCAGTTCTTC. The whole variable domain, filled in from reference TRBV19 and TRBJ2-1, reads DGGITQSPKYLFRKEGQNVTLSCEQNLNHDAMYWYRQDPGQGLRLIYYSQIVNDFQKGDIAEGYSVSREKKESFPLTVTSAQKNPTAFYLCASSIAAGGKGEQFFGPGTRLTVL.